This TCR beta chain is drawn from a study of CD8 T cells in ankylosing spondylitis. TCRdb ran MiXCR on the 5' RACE reads and lists one entry per CDR3 protein. This table holds roughly 36,000 distinct CDR3 sequences, 11% to 15% found once. CDR3 length: 14 residues. After removal of 8 bases from V and 5 bases from J, the junction contained 8 bases not matched to a gene. Per germline, CDR1 MDHEN and CDR2 SYDVKM. The chain recombines TRBV28 with TRBJ1-1; 10 nucleotides match TRBD1. Sequenced material: blood. This receptor was identified in a male donor with ankylosing spondylitis or in good health (not recorded which). The DNA for the CDR3 is TGTGCCAGCGGACTGGACAGGGGGGATACTGAAGCTTTCTTT. Translating it yields CASGLDRGDTEAFF.